Listed below are T cell receptor beta chains from one sample, sequenced in a study of shared clonotypes between healthy human individuals. Generated by immunoSEQ multiplex PCR, the TCRdb table keeps only in-frame clones and is missing some. The sample records roughly 700,000 clones, less than 85% being singletons. Sequencing was done on a sample of memory CD4+ T cells sorted from blood. The source of these receptors is a woman aged 25 to 39 in good health. Both conserved end residues are part of each CDR3. The D gene is left open where the match is weak. Some rows mark clone size as missing; the rest say once, few, many or name a class of expanded clone.

TRBJ2-7 TRBV28 few . TGTGCCAGCAGGTACAGGCACCACGAGCAGTACTTC CASRYRHHEQYF
TRBJ1-1 TRBV30 . . TGTGCCTGGAGCCGCGGCGGACTTTCGGCTTTCTTT CAWSRGGLSAFF
TRBJ1-4 TRBV5-1 . TRBD1 TGCGCCAGCAGCAAAAGGACAGGGACTAATGAAAAACTGTTTTTT CASSKRTGTNEKLFF
TRBJ2-3 TRBV23-1 once TRBD1 TGCGCCAGCAGTCGAACGAGGGACAGGGGGCGTGAAGATACGCAGTATTTT CASSRTRDRGREDTQYF
TRBJ2-1 TRBV2 . TRBD1 TGTGCCAGCATGAGGACAGGAACTCTTTACAATGAGCAGTTCTTC CASMRTGTLYNEQFF
TRBJ1-2 TRBV29-1 . TRBD1 TGCAGCGGAAGGACAGGGTCTGGCTACACCTTC CSGRTGSGYTF
TRBJ2-3 TRBV5-1 few . TGCGCCAGCAGCTTGAACACAGATACGCAGTATTTT CASSLNTDTQYF
TRBJ2-1 TRBV4-1 few TRBD2 TGCGCCAGCAGCCAAGATACTAGCGGGTTCGATGAGCAGTTCTTC CASSQDTSGFDEQFF
TRBJ2-2 TRBV7-2 few TRBD2 TGTGCCAGCAGCTTAGGGGCCCTAGCGGGAGTTTCGACCGGGGAGCTGTTTTTT CASSLGALAGVSTGELFF
TRBJ1-2 TRBV28 . TRBD1 TGTGCCAGCAGGCAGGGGGGCGGCTATGGCTACACCTTC CASRQGGGYGYTF
TRBJ1-2 TRBV6-9 . . TGTGCCAGCAGTTACAGGGAGGGTGGCTACACCTTC CASSYREGGYTF
TRBJ2-3 TRBV28 . . TGTGCCAGCAGTACTGCCTTAGGTGGCGGGCTAGGGACAGATACGCAGTATTTT CASSTALGGGLGTDTQYF
TRBJ2-1 TRBV4-1 . TRBD2 TGCGCCAGCAGCCAAGATCCTAGCGGGAGATACAATGAGCAGTTCTTC CASSQDPSGRYNEQFF
TRBJ2-7 TRBV5-4 . . TGTGCCAGCAGCTGGGCGGGCAGCTCCTACGAGCAGTACTTC CASSWAGSSYEQYF
TRBJ1-1 TRBV18 . . TGTGCCAGCTCACCACCGGGGAACACTGAAGCTTTCTTT CASSPPGNTEAFF
TRBJ1-5 TRBV7-9 . . TGTGCCAGCAGCTTAATGGGGAGTCAGCCCCAGCATTTT CASSLMGSQPQHF
TRBJ2-7 TRBV28 . TRBD2 TGTGCCAGCAAAGTAGCGGGAGCGGCCCTCTCCTACGAGCAGTACTTC CASKVAGAALSYEQYF
TRBJ1-5 TRBV6-1 once . TGTGCCAGCAGTGAATCTGCGGGGGGTTGGCAGCCCCAGCATTTT CASSESAGGWQPQHF